This record covers a single T cell receptor beta chain. The sample belongs to a study of human T cells and chemical hapten exposure. The wider study: While the approximately 23-week study was under way, patients received diphenylcyclopropenone on the scalp every week.

The time point here: pre-sensitization, week 0. Indicated treatment: therapeutic diphenylcyclopropenone sensitization with weekly scalp DPC. Those who donated were patients with alopecia, 18 to 70 years of age, and suitable for DPC. From the RACE reads, TCRdb called clonotypes with MiXCR, one entry per CDR3 protein. The data hold some 60,000 distinct CDR3 sequences, with around 11% observed a single time. This CDR3 has 14 residues. The junction had 9 bases not matched to a gene; V was cut back by 6 bases and J by 5 bases. Germline V gene data show CDR1 as SQVTM and CDR2 as ANQGSEA. The chain links TRBV29-1 to TRBJ1-2, with 10 bases matching TRBD1. The sequencing here drew on whole blood, taken in connection with sensitization to the hapten diphenylcyclopropenone (DPC). This TCR derives from a woman aged 40 to 55 with alopecia areata. Some clones in this sample may be carry-over from other donors' samples. CDR3 residues: CSVQPGTGDYGYTF. DNA for the CDR3: TGCAGCGTCCAGCCCGGGACAGGGGATTATGGCTACACCTTC.